What follows is one T cell receptor (beta chain) and its context. The antigen is not known. Trimming pared 5 bases from V and 3 bases from J, leaving 7 bases between. The length of the CDR3 is 11 residues. Germline assignment: CDR1 DFQATT and CDR2 SNEGSKA (reference sequence). TCRdb keeps only in-frame clones here, not all; method: immunoSEQ multiplex PCR. The sample yields 32,000 or so clones, approximately 90% seen once. This sample's time point: cycle 4 day 1 (C4D1), after 6 weeks of nivolumab. Each patient relapsed following autologous stem cell transplantation, and prior brentuximab vedotin exposure differed. Isolation of CD4+ T cells from thawed PBMCs was performed by magnetic negative selection. The data are from a study of PD-1 blockade in classical Hodgkin lymphoma. Study findings and constraints: Repertoire differences have undefined causes, possibly disease activity or prior therapy.

Material: CD4+ T cells from blood, obtained before the fourth cycle of nivolumab. The TCR originated in a human donor with classical Hodgkin lymphoma. The gene calls are TRBV20-1 and TRBJ1-2; D remains ambiguous. The CDR3: CSALTYYGYTF. In DNA form, the CDR3 reads TGCAGTGCTTTAACCTACTATGGCTACACCTTC.